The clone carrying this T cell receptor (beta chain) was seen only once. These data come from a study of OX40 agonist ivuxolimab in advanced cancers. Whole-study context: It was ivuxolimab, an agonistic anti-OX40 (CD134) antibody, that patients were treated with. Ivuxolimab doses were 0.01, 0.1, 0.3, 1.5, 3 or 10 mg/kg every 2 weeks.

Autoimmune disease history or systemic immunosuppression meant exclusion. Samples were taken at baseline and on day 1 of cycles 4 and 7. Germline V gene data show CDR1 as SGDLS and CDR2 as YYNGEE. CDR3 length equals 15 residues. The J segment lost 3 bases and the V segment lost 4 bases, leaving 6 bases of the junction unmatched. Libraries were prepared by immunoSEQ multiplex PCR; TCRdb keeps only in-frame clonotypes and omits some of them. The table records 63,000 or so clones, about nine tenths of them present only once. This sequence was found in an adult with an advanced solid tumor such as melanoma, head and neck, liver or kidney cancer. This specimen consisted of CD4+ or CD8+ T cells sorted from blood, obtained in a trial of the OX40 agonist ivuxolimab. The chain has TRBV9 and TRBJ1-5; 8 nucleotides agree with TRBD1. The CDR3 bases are TGTGCCAGCAGCATGGAGGGACAGGACAATCAGCCCCAGCATTTT. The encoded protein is CASSMEGQDNQPQHF.